This T cell receptor (beta chain) was recorded in a study of regulatory T cells in long-lasting Graves disease. Study-wide background: Newly diagnosed Graves' patients took antithyroid drugs under 3 months.

Researchers made TCR beta libraries by using iRepertoire HTBI primers and running Arm-PCR on CDR3 regions. A single record per CDR3 protein comes from TCRdb applying MiXCR to the multiplex PCR reads. The sample includes about 440,000 distinct CDR3 sequences, 14% to 15% of them seen just once. Only a few counts were recorded for this clonotype. Time point denoted: newly diagnosed GD, antithyroid drugs for less than 3 months. The TCR library was made from RNA extracted from PBMCs. Another study also made use of these data, one on T cells in Graves' hyperthyroidism and ophthalmopathy. That paper adds: The TCR CDR3 first-round RT-PCR relied on the HTBI primer set.

This TCR was recovered from a woman aged 25 to 45 with Graves disease. Material: peripheral blood mononuclear cells (PBMCs), obtained at new diagnosis, from a patient treated with antithyroid drugs.

The CDR3 loop is CASSLGRGGDYGYTF. The CDR3 DNA follows: TGTGCCAGCAGCTTAGGCCGGGGGGGGGACTATGGCTACACCTTC. The chain is built from TRBV7-2 and TRBJ1-2; a weak D match, TRBD1 (5 bases). This CDR3 comprises 15 residues. CDR1 is SGHTA, CDR2 FQGNSA, per germline. Trimming removed 1 base at V and 3 bases at J, with 12 bases between.